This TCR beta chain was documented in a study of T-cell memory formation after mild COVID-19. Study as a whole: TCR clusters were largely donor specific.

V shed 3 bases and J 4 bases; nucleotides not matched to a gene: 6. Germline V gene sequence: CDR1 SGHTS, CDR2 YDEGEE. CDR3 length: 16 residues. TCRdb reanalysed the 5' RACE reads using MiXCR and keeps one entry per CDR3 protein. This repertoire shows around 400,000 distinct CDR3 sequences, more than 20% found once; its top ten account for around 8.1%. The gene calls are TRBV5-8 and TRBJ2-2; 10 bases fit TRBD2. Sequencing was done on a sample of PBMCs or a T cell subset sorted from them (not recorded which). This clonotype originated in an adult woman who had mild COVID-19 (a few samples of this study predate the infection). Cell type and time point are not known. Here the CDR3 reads CASSSWTSGSTGELFF. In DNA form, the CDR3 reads TGTGCCAGCAGCTCCTGGACTAGCGGAAGCACCGGGGAGCTGTTTTTT.